What follows is one T cell receptor beta chain and its context. Its antigen is unidentified. The data originate from a study of T cells in localized non-small cell lung cancer. Repertoires were generated with immunoSEQ multiplex PCR, while TCRdb's copy carries only in-frame clones and drops some. The table lists about 59,000 clones, about 90% of them singletons. Study-wide results and caveats: For the top 100 tumor clones, a median about 56 also appeared in adjacent lung. The study linked higher blood T cell density to longer overall survival. Sequencing covered just one tumor region, so heterogeneity cannot be ruled out.

Unmatched junction bases numbered 9, after V lost 6 bases and J lost 5 bases. The CDR3 is 17 amino acids. The germline V gene has CDR1 SGHAT and CDR2 FQNNGV. The source of this sequence is a man aged 40-75 years with stage I squamous cell lung carcinoma. Sequences were derived from peripheral blood, sampled before any cancer treatment. V and J are TRBV11-2 and TRBJ2-1, with TRBD2 matching 14 bases. The CDR3 sequence: CASSDGRTSGGHNEQFF. The CDR3 bases are TGTGCCAGCAGTGACGGCAGGACTAGCGGGGGGCACAATGAGCAGTTCTTC.